The 23 T cell receptor beta chains below all came from one sample that was sequenced in a study of identical twins (dated by TCRdb to 2016 to 2018). Library preparation employed 5' RACE. TCRdb records Illumina HiSeq 2000 as the sequencer. Through fastp at Q25 and MiXCR, TCRdb rebuilt clones from the public reads, retaining in-frame beta chains. Under each unique CDR3 protein, matching rows form one entry showing the most common genes and DNA. The sample table shows about 520,000 distinct CDR3 sequences, and 22% are seen once. The ten largest clones add up to roughly 0.91% of the sample. The data also belong to a second study, concerning T cells expressing NK-cell markers.

The sample consisted of CD4+ T cells sorted from blood. These receptors all stem from a woman younger than 30 in good health.

This clonotype was seen a few times. This chain links TRBV6-1 with TRBJ1-5; tentative D call: TRBD1 (6 bases). Deletions cut 6 bases from V and 3 bases from J, with 15 bases between. This CDR3 comprises 15 residues. Germline V lookup: CDR1 MNHNS, CDR2 SASEGT. The CDR3 loop is CASRPRQGPNQPQHF. CDR3 in DNA: TGTGCCAGCAGACCACGCCAGGGGCCCAATCAGCCCCAGCATTTT.

The gene calls are TRBV7-9 and TRBJ2-1, with TRBD2 matching 9 bases. V was pared by 1 base and J by 8 bases, with 9 bases of the junction left unmatched. The CDR3 sequence is 16 residues long. Germline CDR1 SEHNR, CDR2 FQNEAQ (reference sequence). In DNA form, the CDR3 reads TGTGCCAGCAGCTTAGGGATGGCTAGCGGGATTGATGAGCAGTTCTTC. This translates into CASSLGMASGIDEQFF.

The chain joins TRBV20-1 to TRBJ1-1, with unresolved D. V gave up 2 bases and J gave up 3 bases, with 4 bases separating them. The CDR3 contains 11 residues. Germline V gene data show CDR1 as DFQATT and CDR2 as SNEGSKA (reference sequence). Here the CDR3 DNA reads TGCAGTGCTAGAACCGACACTGAAGCTTTCTTT. Translated, it gives CSARTDTEAFF.

V gene TRBV5-1 combines with J gene TRBJ2-7; D is perhaps TRBD2 (6 bases). V lost 6 bases and J 7 bases, leaving 23 bases between the germline ends. From germline, CDR1 is SGHRS and CDR2 YFSETQ. This CDR3 contains 15 residues. CDR3 bases: TGCGCCAGCAAACTGGGGGGTCCGGGCAGTCTTGAGCAGTACTTC. It yields the protein CASKLGGPGSLEQYF.

J is TRBJ2-5 and V is TRBV7-2, with TRBD2 identical over 15 bases. This CDR3 region has 18 residues. Germline V gene sequence: CDR1 SGHTA, CDR2 FQGNSA. With V trimmed by 0 bases and J by 4 bases, 6 bases remained unmatched. The CDR3 DNA sequence: TGTGCCAGCAGCTTAGCACGGACTAGCGGGAGGGCCCGAGAGACCCAGTACTTC. This gives the protein CASSLARTSGRARETQYF.

The table lists this clonotype with many counts. This chain connects TRBV12-3 or TRBV12-4 to TRBJ2-7; 9 positions agree with TRBD1. V shed 6 bases, J shed 4 bases, and the junction held 10 bases outside the gene matches. The CDR3 spans 15 residues. CDR3 region: CASSRQGVTFYEQYF. The CDR3 bases are TGTGCCAGCAGCCGACAGGGGGTTACCTTTTACGAGCAGTACTTC.

This clonotype was counted between two and nine times. CDR3 protein: CASSPGLAGAKETQYF. CDR3 sequence (DNA): TGCGCCAGCAGCCCGGGACTAGCGGGGGCTAAAGAGACCCAGTACTTC. This chain connects TRBV5-1 to TRBJ2-5, with 14 positions matching TRBD2. The germline V gene has CDR1 SGHRS and CDR2 YFSETQ. V lost 4 bases, J lost 3 bases, and 5 bases stayed unmatched. This CDR3 has 16 residues. Full variable domain (outside the CDR3, taken from reference TRBV5-1 and TRBJ2-5): KAGVTQTPRYLIKTRGQQVTLSCSPISGHRSVSWYQQTPGQGLQFLFEYFSETQRNKGNFPGRFSGRQFSNSRSEMNVSTLELGDSALYLCASSPGLAGAKETQYFGPGTRLLVL.

The chain joins TRBV20-1 to TRBJ1-4; D is ambiguous. The V and J ends lost 2 bases and 8 bases respectively, with 3 bases between them. The CDR3 totals 10 residues. In germline, CDR1 is DFQATT, CDR2 SNEGSKA (reference sequence). Here the CDR3 reads CSARWEKLFF. In nucleotides, the CDR3 is TGCAGTGCTAGATGGGAAAAACTGTTTTTT.

The V gene is TRBV20-1, the J gene TRBJ1-2; the match to TRBD1 covers 10 bases. The CDR3 totals 15 residues. Looked up from germline, CDR1 is DFQATT and CDR2 is SNEGSKA (reference sequence). V shed 6 bases, J shed 0 bases, and the junction held 7 bases outside the gene matches. CDR3 amino acids: CSALGQGTANYGYTF. The CDR3 DNA reads TGCAGTGCCCTGGGACAGGGGACAGCTAACTATGGCTACACCTTC.

V and J are TRBV5-5 and TRBJ1-5, with D uncertain. The germline V and J ends were trimmed by 0 bases and 7 bases, with 14 bases remaining between them. Germline CDR1 and CDR2: SGHKS and YYEKEE (reference sequence). The CDR3 has 15 residues. In nucleotides, the CDR3 is TGTGCCAGCAGCTTGGAGGGCGCGGTTGGACAGCCCCAGCATTTT. Encoded protein: CASSLEGAVGQPQHF.

The sample holds a few counts of this clonotype. The V and J genes are TRBV5-6 and TRBJ2-7, with a weak D call TRBD1 (7 bases). CDR1 and CDR2 (germline): SGHDT, YYEEEE. CDR3 length: 15 residues. V gave up 6 bases and J gave up 6 bases, with 22 bases separating them. The CDR3 protein is CASTGGRDSPTEQYF. The DNA for the CDR3 is TGTGCCAGCACAGGAGGGCGGGACAGCCCTACCGAGCAGTACTTC.

This clonotype was recorded a few times. The chain joins TRBV7-9 to TRBJ2-5; D uncertain. Germline assignment: CDR1 SEHNR and CDR2 FQNEAQ (reference sequence). The V gene lost 8 bases and the J gene lost 5 bases, with 9 bases spanning the gap. The CDR3 contains 11 residues. The DNA of the CDR3 is TGTGCCAGCGGGGATGTGGAGACCCAGTACTTC. Translating gives CASGDVETQYF. Based on the CDR3 plus reference TRBV7-9 and TRBJ2-5, the full variable domain is DTGVSQNPRHKITKRGQNVTFRCDPISEHNRLYWYRQTLGQGPEFLTYFQNEAQLEKSRLLSDRFSAERPKGSFSTLEIQRTEQGDSAMYLCASGDVETQYFGPGTRLLVL.

This clonotype was observed a few times. J is TRBJ1-6 and V is TRBV29-1; D is undetermined. This CDR3 contains 13 residues. Germline-derived CDR1 and CDR2 are SQVTM and ANQGSEA. The V gene lost 4 bases and the J gene lost 7 bases, with 11 bases spanning the gap. For the CDR3, the DNA is TGCAGCGTTGCCGCTGCAGAGAATTCACCCCTCCACTTT. This translates into CSVAAAENSPLHF.

This clonotype has more than one count but fewer than ten. The chain has TRBV7-2 and TRBJ2-7; 8 bases align to TRBD2. V lost 6 bases and J lost 0; bases outside the gene matches: 7. The CDR3 is 15 residues long. Germline CDR1 SGHTA, CDR2 FQGNSA. CDR3 DNA: TGTGCCAGCAGTCCTGGACTAGCCTCCTCCTACGAGCAGTACTTC. This encodes CASSPGLASSYEQYF.

The J gene is TRBJ2-2, the V gene TRBV7-9; 7 bases line up with TRBD2. Per germline, CDR1 SEHNR and CDR2 FQNEAQ (reference sequence). There are 14 residues in the CDR3. Trimming removed 8 bases from V and 1 base from J; junction bases left unmatched: 4. CDR3 DNA sequence: TGTGCCAGCGGAGCTAGCGGGAACACCGGGGAGCTGTTTTTT. Amino acids: CASGASGNTGELFF. The complete variable domain, with remaining parts taken from reference TRBV7-9 and TRBJ2-2, reads DTGVSQNPRHKITKRGQNVTFRCDPISEHNRLYWYRQTLGQGPEFLTYFQNEAQLEKSRLLSDRFSAERPKGSFSTLEIQRTEQGDSAMYLCASGASGNTGELFFGEGSRLTVL.

This clonotype was detected a few times. The V gene is TRBV5-1, the J gene TRBJ2-7; no reliable D call. The CDR3 spans 14 residues. Germline CDR1 is SGHRS and CDR2 is YFSETQ. V was clipped by 0 bases and J by 5 bases, with 12 bases between them. CDR3 in DNA: TGCGCCAGCAGCTTGGGTTGGGGATTGGACGAGCAGTACTTC. Protein: CASSLGWGLDEQYF.

The chain combines TRBV28 with TRBJ1-2, with 8 bases that match TRBD1. The CDR3 loop spans 13 amino acids. Trimming cost V 3 bases and J 6 bases; bases outside gene matches: 3. CDR1 is MDHEN and CDR2 is SYDVKM in the germline V gene. The CDR3 DNA follows: TGTGCCAGCAGTTTGGACAGGGAGGATGGCTACACCTTC. Residues: CASSLDREDGYTF.

The rearrangement joins TRBV5-4 to TRBJ2-3; 10 nucleotides match TRBD2. The CDR3 loop spans 20 amino acids. The ends lost 2 bases at V and 5 bases at J; junction bases unmatched: 20. Germline V CDR1 and CDR2: SGHNT, YYREEE (reference sequence). The CDR3: CASSFRPSGRASLVGDTQYF. For the CDR3, the DNA is TGTGCCAGCAGCTTTAGGCCCAGCGGGAGGGCGAGTTTGGTGGGAGATACGCAGTATTTT.

A few counts support this clonotype. The J gene is TRBJ2-2, the V gene TRBV5-1; TRBD2 matches at 9 bases. Germline V gives CDR1 SGHRS, CDR2 YFSETQ. CDR3 length: 18 residues. V lost 7 bases, J lost 7 bases, and 20 bases stayed unmatched. Written as DNA, the CDR3 is TGCGCCAGCGGTGCTGCTAGCGGGACCCCGGTCAAGGGCGGGGAGCTGTTTTTT. Amino acids: CASGAASGTPVKGGELFF.

The table lists this clonotype with a few counts. The chain joins TRBV12-5 to TRBJ2-1, with 15 bases fitting TRBD2. With 5 bases clipped from V and 8 bases from J, the junction kept 7 bases outside the gene matches. Germline loops: CDR1 LGHNT, CDR2 FRNRAP. This CDR3 contains 16 residues. The CDR3 DNA reads TGTGCTAGTGGTCCATGGACTAGCGGGGGGGCCCATGAGCAGTTCTTC. The encoded protein is CASGPWTSGGAHEQFF.

This clonotype was seen repeatedly, ten times or more. This chain uses TRBV29-1 with TRBJ2-7; 8 nucleotides align to TRBD1. This CDR3 has 14 amino acids. CDR1 is SQVTM and CDR2 is ANQGSEA in the germline V gene. Losses at the gene ends were 5 bases for V and 0 bases for J; bases not matched to a gene: 6. In DNA form, the CDR3 reads TGCAGCGTTAAAGGAGGGACAGGCTCCTACGAGCAGTACTTC. Translation: CSVKGGTGSYEQYF.

In its sample, this clonotype was seen a few times. The chain is built from TRBV9 and TRBJ2-7, with 7 bases lining up with TRBD1. J lost 4 bases, V lost 2 bases, and 12 bases had no gene match. The CDR3 spans 16 residues. Germline lookup yields CDR1 SGDLS and CDR2 YYNGEE. The CDR3 is CASSVGQNPALYEQYF. CDR3 coding DNA: TGTGCCAGCAGCGTGGGACAGAACCCCGCCCTTTACGAGCAGTACTTC.

This chain uses TRBV12-5 with TRBJ2-1; D is unclear. CDR1 LGHNT and CDR2 FRNRAP come from the germline V gene. The length of the CDR3 is 8 residues. V was clipped by 5 bases and J by 11 bases, with 1 base between them. The CDR3 sequence: CASGQQFF. The CDR3 region has the DNA TGTGCTAGTGGTCAGCAGTTCTTC.